This entry concerns a single T cell receptor (beta chain). Germline loops: CDR1 SNHLY, CDR2 FYNNEI. The CDR3 is made up of 13 amino acids. The germline V and J ends were trimmed by 7 bases and 5 bases, with 14 bases remaining between them. The entry originates in a study of blood T cell repertoires in COVID-19. On the study more broadly: The study drew acute and convalescent COVID-19 samples from the United States, Italy and Spain. PBMCs, B-cell-depleted T cells, or T cells were the source of the cDNA or gDNA that made up the material.

Original analysis: Estimates of nucleated cell counts were drawn from the amplification of reference gene primers. Sequencing used immunoSEQ multiplex PCR; TCRdb keeps in-frame clones, though not all of them. The D gene and trimming were derived from the DNA, and the V and J assignments and clone size from that table. Seen here are 15,000 to 20,000 clones, 65% to 85% observed once, and the top ten hold around 13%. The receptor's source is a man aged 40-50 years with active or convalescent COVID-19. This chain joins TRBV2 and TRBJ2-5, with D perhaps TRBD2 (6 bases). The sequenced sample consisted of peripheral blood. CDR3 in amino acids: CASIGGFPETQYF. DNA for the CDR3: TGTGCCAGCATCGGAGGGTTCCCGGAGACCCAGTACTTC.